The clone carrying this T cell receptor beta chain was counted a single time. This specimen belongs to a study of blood T cell repertoires in COVID-19. Turning to the study itself: PBMCs, B-cell-depleted T cells, or T cells provided the cDNA or gDNA that made up the material.

Original analysis: Reference gene primer amplification in the assay estimated nucleated cell counts. The method was immunoSEQ multiplex PCR; TCRdb's version includes in-frame clones alone and lacks a portion of them. The V and J calls and clone size come from that table; D and trimming were worked out from the DNA. The sample lists roughly 160,000 clones; roughly 90% were seen once. V lost 0 bases and J lost 2; bases outside the gene matches: 4. CDR1 SGHTA and CDR2 FQGNSA come from the germline V gene. The CDR3 contains 16 residues. This rearrangement joins TRBV7-2 to TRBJ2-3, with TRBD2 identical over 8 bases. This TCR came from a man aged 55 to 70 with acute or convalescent COVID-19. The sample taken for sequencing was peripheral blood. This CDR3 reads CASSLAGTSFTDTQYF. CDR3 DNA: TGTGCCAGCAGCTTAGCTGGGACTAGTTTCACAGATACGCAGTATTTT.